This paragraph reports one T cell receptor beta chain. The specificity of this receptor is unknown. No much larger clone exists at a distance of one base, and base qualities are not known. This record comes from a study of human T cells and chemical hapten exposure listed by TCRdb under 2021. As for the study more broadly: For sensitization, 2% DPC in acetone was applied to a roughly 2 cm by roughly 2 cm area of upper inner arm skin. Throughout the roughly 24-week study period, patients were also given weekly therapeutic DPC doses on the scalp. Patch testing on the upper back used Finn chambers containing 0.01% DPC, with scoring done after 6 days according to International Contact Dermatitis Research Group standards. The mostly female patient cohort included alopecia areata with under or over 50% scalp involvement, alopecia totalis and alopecia universalis. Libraries were pooled for sequencing, and variation in per-sample TCR yields was attributed mainly to small differences in library volumes within the pool. In alopecia patients, the study followed how the peripheral blood TCR repertoire changed in vivo over primary and secondary sensitization to diphenylcyclopropenone (DPC), a hapten. Blood samples were taken from patients before sensitization (week 0) and then at 2, 6 and about 24 weeks after DPC sensitization. About 27 alopecia patients gave blood for TCR sequencing at one to four time points (pre-sensitization, 2, 6 and 24 weeks).

Per the publication, the time point label means: patch test 3, about 24 weeks after DPC sensitization. What the treatment or condition label conveys for this sample: therapeutic diphenylcyclopropenone sensitization with weekly scalp DPC. At every patch-test visit, the blood draw took place before the patch test was put on. To be eligible, patients had to be aged 18 to 70, diagnosed with alopecia and judged suitable for DPC therapy, while pregnant patients were excluded. Total RNA was isolated from unfractionated whole blood collected in Tempus Blood RNA tubes. CDR1 and CDR2 were assigned from the germline V gene as LGHNA and YSLEER. A distance of 9 bases separates the germline ends of V and J, which lose 4 bases and 4 bases respectively. From the cysteine through the phenylalanine, the CDR3 covers 13 amino acids. Just the 39-base CDR3 DNA is kept, in frame starting at base 1. Broad study findings and their caveats: DPC sensitization did not change the number of TCRs with a frequency above 1 in 1000, and there was no evidence of changes in global repertoire structure. Patch test score was positively correlated with the number of PT1 expanded TCRs, with significance at thresholds 8, 16 and 32 but not at 4. Significantly more large CDR3 similarity clusters were formed by expanded TCRs than by pre-sensitization or healthy control sets, consistent with antigen-driven responses. Repeated subsampling changed both the strength of the expansion versus patch-test correlation and the threshold at which that correlation became significant. All patients had alopecia, a presumed autoimmune disease, so their immune response might differ from that of healthy individuals.

To prepare the library, RACE was applied. Instrument used: NextSeq 500. Library preparation attached unique molecular identifiers to individual cDNA molecules for quantitative, reproducible TCR counting. Each blood RNA sample was used to sequence both TCR alpha and TCR beta chains. The authors processed their data as follows. A median of roughly 98,000 TCRs per sample was observed, with a range of 23,224 to 690,600. V, J and CDR3 annotation of the TCR reads was carried out using the Decombinator software suite. For the PS versus PT1 abundance plots, all samples were subsampled to the same number of TCRs (28,000). Expanded TCRs were defined as absent before sensitization and observed at least eight times at the 2-week time point. The public reads were reprocessed in TCRdb via fastp at Q25 and MiXCR, keeping in-frame beta chains. For every CDR3 protein sequence, its rows merge into one entry that carries the most common genes and DNA. The V and J calls, along with clone size, are taken from TCRdb and not from the paper's own processing. The sample has 150,000 to 200,000 distinct CDR3 sequences on record, around a quarter of them singletons. The top ten hold 2% to 2.5% of the sample.

The source was whole blood, collected in connection with sensitization to the hapten diphenylcyclopropenone (DPC). The V and J genes are TRBV4-3 and TRBJ2-3; the D gene is possibly TRBD1, with 5 bases matching. This TCR was recovered from a middle-aged woman with alopecia areata. Some clones in this sample may be carry-over from other donors' samples. The CDR3: CASSPRAADTQYF. The DNA is TGCGCCAGCAGCCCCAGGGCAGCAGATACGCAGTATTTT.